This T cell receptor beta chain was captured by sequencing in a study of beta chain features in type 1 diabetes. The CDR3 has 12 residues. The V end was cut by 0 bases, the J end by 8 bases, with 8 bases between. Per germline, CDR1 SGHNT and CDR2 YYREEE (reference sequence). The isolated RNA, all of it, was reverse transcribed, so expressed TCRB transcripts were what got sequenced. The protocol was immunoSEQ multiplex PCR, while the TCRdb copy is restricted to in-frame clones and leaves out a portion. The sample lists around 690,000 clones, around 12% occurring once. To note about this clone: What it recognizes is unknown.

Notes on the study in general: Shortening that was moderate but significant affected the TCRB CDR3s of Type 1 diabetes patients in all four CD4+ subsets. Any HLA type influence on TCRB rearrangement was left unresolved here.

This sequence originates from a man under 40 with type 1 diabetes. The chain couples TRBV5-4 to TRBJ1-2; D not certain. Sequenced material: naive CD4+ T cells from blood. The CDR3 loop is CASSLDTNGYTF. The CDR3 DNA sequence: TGTGCCAGCAGCTTGGATACAAACGGCTACACCTTC.